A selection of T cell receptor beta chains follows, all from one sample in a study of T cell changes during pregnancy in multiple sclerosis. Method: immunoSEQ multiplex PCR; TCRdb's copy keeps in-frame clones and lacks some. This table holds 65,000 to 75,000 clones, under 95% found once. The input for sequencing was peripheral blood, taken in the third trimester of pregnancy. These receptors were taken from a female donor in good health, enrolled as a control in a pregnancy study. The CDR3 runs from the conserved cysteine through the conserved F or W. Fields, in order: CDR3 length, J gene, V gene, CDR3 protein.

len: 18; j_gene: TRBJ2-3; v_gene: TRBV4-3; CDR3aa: CASSQETSGWWGTDTQYF
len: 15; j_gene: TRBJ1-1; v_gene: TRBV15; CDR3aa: CATLRAGTSRREAFF
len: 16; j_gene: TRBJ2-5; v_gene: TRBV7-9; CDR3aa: CASSLNSGGNQETQYF
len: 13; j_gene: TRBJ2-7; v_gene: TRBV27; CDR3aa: CASHRGEGYEQYF
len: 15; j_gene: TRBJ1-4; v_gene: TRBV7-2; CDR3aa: CASGDRMTTNEKLFF
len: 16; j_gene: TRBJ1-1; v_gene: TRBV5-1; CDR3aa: CASGRGGAPMNTEAFF
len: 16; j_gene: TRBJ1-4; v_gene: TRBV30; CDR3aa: CAWSRRRQGLDEKLFF
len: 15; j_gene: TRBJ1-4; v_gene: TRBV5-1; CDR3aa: CASSLARQGGEKLFF
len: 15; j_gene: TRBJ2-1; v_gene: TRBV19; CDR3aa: CASTPSPSSYNEQFF
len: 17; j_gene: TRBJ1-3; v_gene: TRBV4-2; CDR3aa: CASSQDNLRGGGNTIYF
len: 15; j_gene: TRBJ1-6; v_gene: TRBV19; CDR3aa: CASSIPGQGSSPLHF
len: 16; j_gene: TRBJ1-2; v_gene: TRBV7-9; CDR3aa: CASSLDWDRGLNGYTF
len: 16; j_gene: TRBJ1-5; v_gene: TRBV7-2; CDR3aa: CASSLVHTGSREPQHF
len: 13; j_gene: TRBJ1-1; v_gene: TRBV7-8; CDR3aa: CASSFRLNAEAFF
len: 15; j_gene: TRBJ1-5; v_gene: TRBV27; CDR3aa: CASSDGTAPNQPQHF
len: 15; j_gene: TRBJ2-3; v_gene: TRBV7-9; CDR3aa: CASSLGAGGTDTQYF
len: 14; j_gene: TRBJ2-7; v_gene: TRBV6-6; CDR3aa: CASSSTGGIYEQYF
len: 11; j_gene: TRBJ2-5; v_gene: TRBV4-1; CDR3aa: CASSPEETQYF
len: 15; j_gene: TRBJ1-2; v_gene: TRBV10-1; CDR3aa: CASGTGDSPNYGYTF
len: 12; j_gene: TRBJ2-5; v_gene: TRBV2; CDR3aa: CASTTSGETQYF
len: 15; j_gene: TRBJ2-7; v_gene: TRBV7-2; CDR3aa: CASSLEWDNSYEQYF
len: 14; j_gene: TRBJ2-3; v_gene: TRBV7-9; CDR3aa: CASSSGQHTDTQYF
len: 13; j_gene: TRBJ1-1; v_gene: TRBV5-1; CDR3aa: CASSHGSNTEAFF
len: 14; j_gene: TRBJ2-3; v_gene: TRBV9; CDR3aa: CASQRGDSTDTQYF
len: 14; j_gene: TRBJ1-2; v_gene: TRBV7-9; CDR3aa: CASSVSGTGRGYTF
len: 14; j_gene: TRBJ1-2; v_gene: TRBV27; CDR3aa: CASSLTAGGSGYTF
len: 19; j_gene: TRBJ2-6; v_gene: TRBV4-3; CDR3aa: CASSRRTDSLQPGANVLTF
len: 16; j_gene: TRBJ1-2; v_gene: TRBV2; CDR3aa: CASSEALLPSNYGYTF
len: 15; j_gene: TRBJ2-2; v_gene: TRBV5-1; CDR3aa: CASSLWAGATGELFF
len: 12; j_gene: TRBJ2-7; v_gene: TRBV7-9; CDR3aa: CASGGQGSEQYF
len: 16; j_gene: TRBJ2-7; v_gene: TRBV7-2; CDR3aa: CASSPSGRGPLGEQYF
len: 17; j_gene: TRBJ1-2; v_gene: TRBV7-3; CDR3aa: CASSFTGGETKNYGYTF
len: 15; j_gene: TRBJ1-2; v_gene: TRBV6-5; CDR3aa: CASSYSRSSNYGYTF
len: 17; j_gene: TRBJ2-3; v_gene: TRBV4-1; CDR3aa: CASSQAGGTSGVNTQYF
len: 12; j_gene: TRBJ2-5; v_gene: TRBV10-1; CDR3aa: CASPVGGETQYF
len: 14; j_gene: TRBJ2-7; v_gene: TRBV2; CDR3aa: CASRRAGTVYEQYF
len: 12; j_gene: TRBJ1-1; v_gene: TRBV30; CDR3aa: CAWSVSGERAFF
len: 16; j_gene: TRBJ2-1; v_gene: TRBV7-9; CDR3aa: CASSLGAGSSYNEQFF
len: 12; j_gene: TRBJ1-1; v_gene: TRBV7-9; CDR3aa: CASTSEADEAFF
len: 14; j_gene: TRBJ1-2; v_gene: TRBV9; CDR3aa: CASSVVGGNYGYTF
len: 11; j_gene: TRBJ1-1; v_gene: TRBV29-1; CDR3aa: CSVSENTEAFF
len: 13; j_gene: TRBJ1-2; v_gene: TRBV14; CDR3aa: CASRADRGNGYTF
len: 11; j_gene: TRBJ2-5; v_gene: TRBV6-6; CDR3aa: CATLLRETQYF
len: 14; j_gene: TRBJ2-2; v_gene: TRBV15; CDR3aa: CATSKLSNTGELFF
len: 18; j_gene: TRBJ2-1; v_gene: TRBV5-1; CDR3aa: CASSLLPGAGGPFNEQFF
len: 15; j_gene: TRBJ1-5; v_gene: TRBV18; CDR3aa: CASSPDTYSNQPQHF
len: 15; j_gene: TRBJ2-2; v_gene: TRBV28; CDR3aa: CASSLRTGVAGELFF
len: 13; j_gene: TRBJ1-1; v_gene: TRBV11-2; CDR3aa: CATRQGLNTEAFF
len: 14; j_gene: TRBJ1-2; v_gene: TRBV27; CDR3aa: CASSLLGANYGYTF
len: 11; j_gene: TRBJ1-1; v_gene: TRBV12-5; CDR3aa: CASGFGQEAFF